These 22 T cell receptor beta chains originate from one sample sequenced in a study of cytomegalovirus exposure and HLA in healthy donors. Amplification used 60 Vbeta primers and 13 Jbeta primers. The repertoire was sequenced with immunoSEQ multiplex PCR; TCRdb's copy has only in-frame clones and lacks some. In the table there are around 200,000 clones, 80% to 90% of which are singletons. The sample taken for sequencing was PBMCs. The receptor set was obtained from a woman aged 25 to 39 in good health and CMV-seronegative.

CDR3 in DNA: TGTGCCAGCAGCGGCCGGGACTATTACAATGAGCAGTTCTTC. This sequence encodes CASSGRDYYNEQFF. This chain links TRBV9 with TRBJ2-1; TRBD2 agrees at 7 bases. The germline V gene has CDR1 SGDLS and CDR2 YYNGEE. V lost 3 bases and J lost 4; bases outside the gene matches: 4. The CDR3 runs to 14 residues. The full variable domain, in which reference TRBV9 and TRBJ2-1 provide the parts outside the CDR3, is DSGVTQTPKHLITATGQRVTLRCSPRSGDLSVYWYQQSLDQGLQFLIQYYNGEERAKGNILERFSAQQFPDLHSELNLSSLELGDSALYFCASSGRDYYNEQFFGPGTRLTVL.

V is TRBV5-4 and J is TRBJ2-7, with 8 nucleotides matching TRBD1. Germline V gene lookup returns CDR1 SGHNT and CDR2 YYREEE (reference sequence). V gave up 2 bases and J gave up 3 bases; unmatched junction bases: 1. The CDR3 is 13 amino acids. CDR3 nucleotide sequence: TGTGCCAGCAGCTTTGGGACAGGCTACGAGCAGTACTTC. Translation gives CASSFGTGYEQYF.

The chain carries TRBV7-8 and TRBJ2-7; no clear D gene. V was cut by 3 bases and J by 0 bases, with 9 bases left in between. Germline V gives CDR1 SGHVS, CDR2 FQNEAQ. This CDR3 is built from 14 residues. The CDR3 coding sequence is TGTGCCAGCAGCTTCCGGAGAAGCTCCTACGAGCAGTACTTC. Amino acids: CASSFRRSSYEQYF.

V is TRBV5-6 and J is TRBJ1-5, with no clear D. Trimming took 2 bases from V and 6 from J, leaving 9 bases between them. The germline V gene has CDR1 SGHDT and CDR2 YYEEEE. There are 13 residues in the CDR3. The CDR3 bases are TGTGCCAGCAGCTTAGGGCGGGGTCAGCCCCAGCATTTT. As protein: CASSLGRGQPQHF.

The chain couples TRBV27 to TRBJ2-7; the match to TRBD1 covers 8 bases. The CDR3 loop spans 14 amino acids. CDR1 is MNHEY and CDR2 is SMNVEV in the germline V gene (reference sequence). The junction had 13 bases not matched to a gene; V was cut back by 6 bases and J by 9 bases. The CDR3 region is CASRATGAPPVQYF. As DNA, the CDR3 is TGTGCCAGCAGGGCGACAGGGGCCCCCCCTGTGCAGTACTTC.

In this sample, this clone turned up once. The V gene is TRBV2, the J gene TRBJ2-6, with D possibly matching TRBD2 (6 bases). Germline loops: CDR1 SNHLY, CDR2 FYNNEI. Deletions cut 7 bases from V and 1 base from J, with 17 bases between. The CDR3 consists of 17 residues. The CDR3 DNA is TGTGCCAGCAACCGCGGGATATCATCGTCTGGGGCCAACGTCCTGACTTTC. Protein sequence: CASNRGISSSGANVLTF.

This clone was seen more than once but under ten times. The chain links TRBV4-2 to TRBJ2-5; 11 bases match TRBD2. The CDR3 loop spans 17 amino acids. The junction had 6 bases not matched to a gene; V was cut back by 2 bases and J by 1 base. Germline V gives CDR1 LGHNA, CDR2 YNFKEQ. CDR3 amino acids: CASSQSLGTSGQETQYF. The CDR3 nucleotides are TGTGCCAGCAGCCAATCTTTGGGGACTAGCGGCCAAGAGACCCAGTACTTC.

The V call is TRBV28, the J call TRBJ2-3; D not certain. Per germline, CDR1 MDHEN and CDR2 SYDVKM. V was cut by 6 bases and J by 1 base, with 14 bases left in between. The CDR3 is made up of 15 amino acids. The chain's CDR3 is CASSLHSSRTDTQYF. CDR3 DNA sequence: TGTGCCAGCAGCCTTCACAGTTCGCGCACAGATACGCAGTATTTT.

The chain is built from TRBV28 and TRBJ1-4, with 10 nucleotides matching TRBD1. Germline CDR1 is MDHEN and CDR2 is SYDVKM. V lost 3 bases and J lost 0; bases outside the gene matches: 7. This CDR3 is built from 18 residues. The CDR3 loop reads CASSFWTGGSATNEKLFF. The CDR3 DNA follows: TGTGCCAGCAGTTTTTGGACAGGGGGTTCGGCAACTAATGAAAAACTGTTTTTT.

The V call is TRBV5-1, the J call TRBJ2-7, with 11 bases aligning to TRBD2. CDR3 length: 16 residues. V was clipped by 6 bases and J by 0 bases; unmatched bases: 8. Germline V gene sequence: CDR1 SGHRS, CDR2 YFSETQ. In nucleotides, the CDR3 is TGCGCCAGCAAGAGACTAGCGGGGTCCTCCTCCTACGAGCAGTACTTC. It is translated as CASKRLAGSSSYEQYF. The entire variable domain, with the rest obtained from reference TRBV5-1 and TRBJ2-7, is as follows: KAGVTQTPRYLIKTRGQQVTLSCSPISGHRSVSWYQQTPGQGLQFLFEYFSETQRNKGNFPGRFSGRQFSNSRSEMNVSTLELGDSALYLCASKRLAGSSSYEQYFGPGTRLTVT.

The rearrangement links TRBV4-2 to TRBJ2-2; D uncertain. V was shortened by 4 bases and J by 0 bases, with 12 bases between the two germline ends. This CDR3 is built from 16 residues. CDR1 and CDR2 (germline): LGHNA, YNFKEQ. The CDR3 bases are TGTGCCAGCAGCCTGGCACAGAAGGCGAACACCGGGGAGCTGTTTTTT. Encoded protein: CASSLAQKANTGELFF.

The chain employs TRBV7-2 and TRBJ1-2; D is ambiguous. Germline CDR1 reads SGHTA; CDR2 reads FQGNSA. The CDR3 is 13 residues long. Trimming took off 1 base at V and 8 bases at J, with 11 bases between the two ends. The DNA for the CDR3 is TGTGCCAGCAGCTTAGTATGGTCTAGCGGCTACACCTTC. It encodes CASSLVWSSGYTF.

The CDR3 region has the DNA TGTGCCAGCAGTGACTTACAGGGGGCTTTCGATGAGCAGTTCTTC. Translated, it gives CASSDLQGAFDEQFF. The V gene is TRBV6-1, the J gene TRBJ2-1, with 9 bases aligning to TRBD1. The CDR3 sequence is 15 residues long. The germline V gene has CDR1 MNHNS and CDR2 SASEGT. The J segment lost 8 bases and the V segment lost 3 bases, leaving 8 bases of the junction unmatched.

The V call is TRBV6-4, the J call TRBJ2-5; 9 bases agree with TRBD1. This CDR3 has 16 residues. CDR1 and CDR2 (germline): MRHNA, SNTAGT. J gave up 4 bases and V 6 bases, and 12 bases lay outside the gene matches. In DNA, the CDR3 is TGTGCCAGCAGCCCAACGCCGGGACAGGGATTAGAGACCCAGTACTTC. Encoded protein: CASSPTPGQGLETQYF.

The CDR3 sequence: CASSQETGIGYTF. The CDR3 DNA reads as TGTGCCAGCAGCCAGGAGACAGGGATTGGCTACACCTTC. J is TRBJ1-2 and V is TRBV14, with 7 bases that match TRBD1. Germline loops: CDR1 SGHDN, CDR2 FVKESK. The CDR3 length is 13 residues. J gave up 7 bases and V 3 bases, and 5 bases lay outside the gene matches.

This clone was seen a few times. The gene calls are TRBV29-1 and TRBJ2-3; 8 nucleotides match TRBD1. This CDR3 has 13 amino acids. The V gene end was trimmed by 7 bases and the J gene end by 2 bases; junction bases not matched to a gene: 5. The germline gives CDR1 SQVTM, CDR2 ANQGSEA. DNA for the CDR3: TGCAGCGCTCGGACAGGGTTCACAGATACGCAGTATTTT. It yields the protein CSARTGFTDTQYF.

The J gene is TRBJ2-3, the V gene TRBV9; 9 bases are a match to TRBD1. The CDR3 sequence is 16 residues long. CDR1 is SGDLS, CDR2 YYNGEE, per germline. Unmatched junction bases numbered 9, after V lost 4 bases and J lost 3 bases. CDR3 amino acids: CASSSRQGVGTDTQYF. CDR3 in DNA: TGTGCCAGCAGCTCCCGACAGGGGGTAGGGACAGATACGCAGTATTTT.

The chain combines TRBV6-6 with TRBJ2-1, with 11 bases lining up with TRBD2. The V segment lost 6 bases and the J segment 10 bases; nucleotides outside the gene matches: 14. The germline V gene has CDR1 MNHNY and CDR2 SVGAGI (reference sequence). The CDR3 covers 16 residues. CDR3 loop: CASRTVVSLAGGEQFF. Here the CDR3 DNA reads TGTGCCAGCAGGACCGTCGTGAGCCTAGCGGGGGGAGAGCAGTTCTTC.

The gene calls are TRBV30 and TRBJ1-2; 9 bases are shared with TRBD1. Germline values: CDR1 GTSNPN, CDR2 SVGIG (reference sequence). The CDR3 totals 13 residues. With V trimmed by 2 bases and J by 2 bases, 0 bases remained unmatched. CDR3 residues: CAWSTGGNYGYTF. CDR3 bases: TGTGCCTGGAGTACAGGGGGCAACTATGGCTACACCTTC.

This clone has only a few counts. Other DNA sequences in the sample encode the same CDR3. The V gene is TRBV5-1, the J gene TRBJ2-5, with 7 positions matching TRBD1. This CDR3 spans 14 amino acids. J was trimmed by 4 bases and V by 4 bases; bases with no gene match: 7. Germline CDR1 is SGHRS and CDR2 is YFSETQ. CDR3 sequence: CASSLGTAVETQYF. For the CDR3, the DNA is TGCGCCAGCAGCCTTGGGACAGCCGTAGAGACCCAGTACTTC.

V is TRBV5-1 and J is TRBJ2-1; the match to TRBD2 covers 8 bases. The CDR3 runs to 16 residues. CDR1 is SGHRS, CDR2 YFSETQ, per germline. V shed 3 bases and J 4 bases; nucleotides not matched to a gene: 9. CDR3 DNA sequence: TGCGCCAGCAGCTGGAAGGGAGCGGGGGCTTACAATGAGCAGTTCTTC. It translates to CASSWKGAGAYNEQFF.

The rearrangement uses TRBV28 and TRBJ1-2; possible D gene TRBD1, 5 bases. Germline V CDR1 and CDR2: MDHEN, SYDVKM. There are 15 residues in the CDR3. Trimming pared 1 base from V and 8 bases from J, leaving 17 bases between. The CDR3 DNA reads as TGTGCCAGCAGTTTATTTCAGGGCCTCATGGGCGGCTACACCTTC. It codes for CASSLFQGLMGGYTF.